The 11 T cell receptor beta chains listed next were all sequenced from one sample in a study of blood T cell repertoires in COVID-19. Generated by immunoSEQ multiplex PCR, the TCRdb table keeps only in-frame clones and is missing some. The sample carries some 61,000 clones, 80% to 90% recorded once. Sequencing was performed on peripheral blood. The receptors originated from a man aged 60-69 years with acute or convalescent COVID-19.

The chain has TRBV6-1 and TRBJ2-1, with D unresolved. CDR1 is MNHNS and CDR2 is SASEGT in the germline V gene. V was trimmed by 2 bases and J by 3 bases, leaving 14 bases between them. CDR3 length: 16 residues. The CDR3 DNA reads TGTGCCAGCAGTGAAATACGGCTAGTGGGCTACAATGAGCAGTTCTTC. It encodes CASSEIRLVGYNEQFF.

The chain links TRBV25-1 to TRBJ1-1, with 7 bases aligning to TRBD1. CDR3 length equals 15 residues. The junction had 6 bases not matched to a gene; V was cut back by 4 bases and J by 1 base. Per the germline V gene, CDR1 is MGHDK and CDR2 is SYGVNS. CDR3 region: CASSVRRGQNTEAFF. CDR3 DNA: TGTGCCAGCAGTGTAAGAAGGGGGCAGAACACTGAAGCTTTCTTT.

V gene TRBV7-9 combines with J gene TRBJ2-5; weak D call: TRBD2 (6 bases). Germline V gene sequence: CDR1 SEHNR, CDR2 FQNEAQ (reference sequence). The CDR3 spans 16 residues. The ends were cut back, 5 bases at V and 5 bases at J, with 21 bases in the middle. The CDR3 spells CASSLLGVVAGETQYF. The CDR3 coding sequence is TGTGCCAGCAGCCTACTAGGCGTTGTGGCGGGGGAGACCCAGTACTTC. The entire variable domain, with the rest obtained from reference TRBV7-9 and TRBJ2-5, is as follows: DTGVSQNPRHKITKRGQNVTFRCDPISEHNRLYWYRQTLGQGPEFLTYFQNEAQLEKSRLLSDRFSAERPKGSFSTLEIQRTEQGDSAMYLCASSLLGVVAGETQYFGPGTRLLVL.

CDR3 amino acids: CASSLSRQGASTDTQYF. The CDR3 nucleotides are TGCGCCAGCAGCCTATCCAGACAGGGTGCTAGCACAGATACGCAGTATTTT. The rearrangement uses TRBV4-1 and TRBJ2-3, with 7 bases fitting TRBD1. This CDR3 comprises 17 residues. V shed 4 bases and J 0 bases; nucleotides not matched to a gene: 10. Germline CDR1 MGHRA, CDR2 YSYEKL.

The table lists this clone with a count of one. V usage is TRBV18 and J usage is TRBJ2-1; TRBD1 matches 9 bases. The germline CDR1 and CDR2 sequences are KGHSH and LQKENI. J lost 7 bases, V lost 4 bases, and 11 bases had no gene match. The CDR3 length is 16 residues. The DNA for the CDR3 is TGTGCCAGCTCACTAGTCACCGGGACAGGGAGGAATGAGCAGTTCTTC. It codes for CASSLVTGTGRNEQFF.

V is TRBV6-6 and J is TRBJ2-7; 8 bases are shared with TRBD2. V lost 7 bases, J lost 2 bases, and 13 bases stayed unmatched. In germline, CDR1 is MNHNY, CDR2 SVGAGI (reference sequence). This CDR3 has 16 amino acids. The CDR3 DNA reads as TGTGCCAGCATCTCCTTCCTCGGGGGGGCCCCCTACGAGCAGTACTTC. Translating gives CASISFLGGAPYEQYF.

This sequence joins TRBV19 and TRBJ1-5, with TRBD1 matching 7 bases. Trimming removed 6 bases from V and 5 bases from J; junction bases left unmatched: 4. Looked up from germline, CDR1 is LNHDA and CDR2 is SQIVND (reference sequence). The CDR3 length is 13 residues. The CDR3 region is CASRRQGDQPQHF. The CDR3 DNA reads TGTGCCAGTAGGAGACAGGGTGATCAGCCCCAGCATTTT.

The CDR3 spells CASSLGGVYQETQYF. The DNA for the CDR3 is TGCGCCAGCAGCTTGGGAGGTGTTTACCAAGAGACCCAGTACTTC. The chain combines TRBV5-1 with TRBJ2-5, with D uncertain. The ends were cut back, 0 bases at V and 0 bases at J, with 9 bases in the middle. The CDR3 covers 15 residues. The V gene's germline CDR1 is SGHRS and CDR2 YFSETQ.

The CDR3 here is CASSVRQGGGTGELFF. In nucleotides, the CDR3 is TGCGCCAGCAGCGTACGACAGGGGGGTGGCACCGGGGAGCTGTTTTTT. The rearrangement joins TRBV5-1 to TRBJ2-2, with 9 bases fitting TRBD1. The CDR3 has 16 residues. J was trimmed by 4 bases and V by 4 bases; bases with no gene match: 8. The germline gives CDR1 SGHRS, CDR2 YFSETQ.

The J gene is TRBJ1-5, the V gene TRBV12-1; the table's D call, TRBD1, was not checked against the DNA. TRBV12-1 is an annotated pseudogene. CDR3 length equals 17 residues. This CDR3 reads CASSTYGTGMIGQPQHF. CDR3 in DNA: TGTGCCAGCAGCACTTACGGGACAGGGATGATCGGCCAGCCCCAGCATTTT.

This chain joins TRBV6-5 and TRBJ1-1; TRBD1 matches 8 bases. The trim removed 8 bases at V and 0 bases at J, leaving 8 bases unmatched. There are 15 residues in the CDR3. CDR1 and CDR2 (germline): MNHEY, SVGAGI. The CDR3, as DNA: TGTGCCAGCTTTAGGACAGGGACCTTGAACACTGAAGCTTTCTTT. Its protein is CASFRTGTLNTEAFF.